This T cell receptor (beta chain) was documented in a study of CD8+CD57+ T cells in acquired aplastic anemia. On the study more broadly: When averaged, DNA from sorted CD4+ and CD8+ cells came to 3 to 3.5 ug. Study outcomes and limitations: Patients and controls shared 25 to 35 CD8+ CDR3 sequences, which appeared highly expressed in patients and within their immunodominant clones. In CD8+ cells, Simpson's diversity showed no significant difference between patients and controls.

The template used for profiling TCR beta VDJ and CDR3 was genomic DNA. MiXCR, run by TCRdb on the reads, gives a single entry per CDR3 protein. The sample holds hundreds of thousands of distinct CDR3 sequences, about half seen once. Individuals selected for sequencing had exhibited CD8+CD57+ cell expansion on flow cytometry. A severe acquired aplastic anemia diagnosis applied to all patients. This clonotype was recorded many times. The antigen is unknown. Germline V CDR1 and CDR2: SGHTA, FQGTGA. There are 15 residues in the CDR3. V dropped 3 bases and J dropped 2 bases, with 8 bases sitting between them.

The chain couples TRBV7-3 to TRBJ2-6; D might be TRBD2 (6 bases). This TCR was recovered from a human donor with aplastic anemia. Sequenced material: sorted CD4+, CD8+, or CD8+CD57+ T cells (not recorded which) from PBMCs. The DNA of the CDR3 is TGTGCCAGCAGCTTCGGGGGAACTGGGGCCAACGTCCTGACTTTC. Translating gives CASSFGGTGANVLTF.